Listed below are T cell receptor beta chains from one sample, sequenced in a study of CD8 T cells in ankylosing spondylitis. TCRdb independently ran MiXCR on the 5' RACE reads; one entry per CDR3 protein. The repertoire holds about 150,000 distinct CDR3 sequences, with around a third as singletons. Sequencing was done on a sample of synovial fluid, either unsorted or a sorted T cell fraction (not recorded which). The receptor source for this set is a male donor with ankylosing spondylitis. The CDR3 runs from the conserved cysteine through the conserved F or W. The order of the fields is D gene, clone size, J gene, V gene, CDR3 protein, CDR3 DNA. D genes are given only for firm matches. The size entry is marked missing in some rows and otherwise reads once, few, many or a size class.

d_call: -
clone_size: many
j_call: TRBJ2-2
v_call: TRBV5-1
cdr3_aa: CASSLDGMNTGELFF
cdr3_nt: TGCGCCAGCAGCTTGGACGGGATGAACACCGGGGAGCTGTTTTTT

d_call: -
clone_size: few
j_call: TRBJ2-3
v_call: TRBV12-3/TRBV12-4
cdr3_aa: CASSPRQTDTQYF
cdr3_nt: TGTGCCAGCAGCCCAAGACAGACAGATACGCAGTATTTT

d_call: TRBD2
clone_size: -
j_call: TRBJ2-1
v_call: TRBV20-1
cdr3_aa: CSVQRENWNEQFF
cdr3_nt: TGCAGTGTACAGCGGGAGAATTGGAATGAGCAGTTCTTC

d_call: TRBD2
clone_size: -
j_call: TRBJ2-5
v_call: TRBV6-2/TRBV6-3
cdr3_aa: CASSGGLAEQETQYF
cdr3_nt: TGTGCCAGCTCCGGGGGTCTAGCGGAGCAAGAGACCCAGTACTTC

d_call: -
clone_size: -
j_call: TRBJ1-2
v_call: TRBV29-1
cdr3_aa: CSVEPTGFNGYTF
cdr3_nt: TGCAGCGTCGAACCGACAGGTTTCAATGGCTACACCTTC

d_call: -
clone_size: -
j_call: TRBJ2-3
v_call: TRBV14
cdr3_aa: CASSREGHIISTDTQYF
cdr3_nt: TGTGCCAGCAGCCGGGAAGGGCACATCATCAGCACAGATACGCAGTATTTT

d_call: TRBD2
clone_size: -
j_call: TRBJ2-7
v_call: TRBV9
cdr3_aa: CASSSFASGRAEQYF
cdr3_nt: TGTGCCAGCAGCAGTTTCGCTAGCGGGAGGGCCGAGCAGTACTTC

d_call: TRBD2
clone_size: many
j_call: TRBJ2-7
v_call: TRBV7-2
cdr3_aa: CASSLGIAGTYEQYF
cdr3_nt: TGTGCCAGCAGCTTAGGGATAGCGGGCACCTACGAGCAGTACTTC

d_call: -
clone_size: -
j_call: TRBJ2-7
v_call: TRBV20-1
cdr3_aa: CSASVLLSSYEQYF
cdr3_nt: TGCAGTGCTAGCGTACTCCTAAGCTCCTACGAGCAGTACTTC

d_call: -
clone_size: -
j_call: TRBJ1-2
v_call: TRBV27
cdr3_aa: CASSLGDGVGGYTF
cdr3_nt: TGTGCCAGCAGTTTAGGTGATGGGGTCGGAGGCTACACCTTC

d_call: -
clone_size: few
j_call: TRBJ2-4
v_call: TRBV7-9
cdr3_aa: CASSPGVDQRNIQYF
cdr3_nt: TGTGCCAGCAGCCCCGGGGTGGACCAGAGGAACATTCAGTACTTC

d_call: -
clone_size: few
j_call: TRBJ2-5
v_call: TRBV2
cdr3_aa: CASNGGQETQYF
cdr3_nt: TGTGCCAGCAACGGTGGCCAAGAGACCCAGTACTTC

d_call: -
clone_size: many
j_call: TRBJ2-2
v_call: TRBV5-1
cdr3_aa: CASSLSSGIGTGELFF
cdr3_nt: TGCGCCAGCAGCTTGAGTTCGGGGATCGGGACCGGGGAGCTGTTTTTT

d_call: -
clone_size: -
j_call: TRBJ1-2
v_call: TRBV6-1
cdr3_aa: CATGGRNYGYTF
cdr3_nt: TGTGCTACCGGGGGTCGGAACTATGGCTACACCTTC

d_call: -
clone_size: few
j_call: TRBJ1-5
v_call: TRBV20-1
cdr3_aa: CSASGTYNQPQHF
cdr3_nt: TGCAGTGCTAGCGGGACCTACAATCAGCCCCAGCATTTT

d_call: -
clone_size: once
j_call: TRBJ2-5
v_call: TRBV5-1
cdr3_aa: CASSLMGGGEETQYF
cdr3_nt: TGCGCCAGCAGCTTGATGGGAGGGGGCGAAGAGACCCAGTACTTC

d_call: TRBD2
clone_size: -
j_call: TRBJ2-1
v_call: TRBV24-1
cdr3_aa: CATSDLTSGRNEQFF
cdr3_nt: TGTGCCACCAGTGATTTGACTAGCGGGAGGAATGAGCAGTTCTTC

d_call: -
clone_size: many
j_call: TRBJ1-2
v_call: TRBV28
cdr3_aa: CASYRDPYGYTF
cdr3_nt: TGTGCCAGTTACAGGGATCCTTATGGCTACACCTTC

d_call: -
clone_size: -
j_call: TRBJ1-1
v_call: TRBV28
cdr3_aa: CASSPFRGSMNTEAFF
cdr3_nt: TGTGCCAGCAGTCCTTTTAGGGGATCAATGAACACTGAAGCTTTCTTT

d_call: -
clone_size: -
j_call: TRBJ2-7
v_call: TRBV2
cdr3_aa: CASSERVEQYF
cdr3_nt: TGTGCCAGCAGTGAACGGGTCGAGCAGTACTTC

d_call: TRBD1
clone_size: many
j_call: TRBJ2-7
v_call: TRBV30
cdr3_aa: CAWSALDRRYEQYF
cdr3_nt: TGTGCCTGGAGCGCCTTGGACAGGCGGTACGAGCAGTACTTC

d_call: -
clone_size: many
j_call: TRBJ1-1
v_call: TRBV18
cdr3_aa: CASSPKDGDTEAFF
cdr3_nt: TGTGCCAGCTCACCGAAGGACGGGGACACTGAAGCTTTCTTT

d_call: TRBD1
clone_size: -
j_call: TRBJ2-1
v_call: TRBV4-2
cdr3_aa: CASSQDPGTGGNEQFF
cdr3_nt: TGTGCCAGCAGCCAAGACCCCGGGACAGGGGGCAATGAGCAGTTCTTC

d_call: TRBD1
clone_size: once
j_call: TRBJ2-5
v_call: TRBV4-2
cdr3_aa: CASSQAAGQGQETQYF
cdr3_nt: TGTGCCAGCAGCCAAGCCGCCGGACAGGGCCAAGAGACCCAGTACTTC

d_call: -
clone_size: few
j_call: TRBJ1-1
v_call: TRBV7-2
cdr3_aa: CASSLAPGPITEAFF
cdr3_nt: TGTGCCAGCAGCTTAGCTCCGGGACCTATCACTGAAGCTTTCTTT

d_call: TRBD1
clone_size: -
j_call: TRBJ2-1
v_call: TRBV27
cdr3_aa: CASSRGRDRGFNEQFF
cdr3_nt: TGTGCCAGCAGTCGAGGCCGGGACAGGGGGTTCAATGAGCAGTTCTTC

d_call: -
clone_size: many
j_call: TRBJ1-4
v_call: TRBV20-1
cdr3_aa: CSARDRSLEKLFF
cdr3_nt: TGCAGTGCTAGAGATAGGTCACTTGAAAAACTGTTTTTT

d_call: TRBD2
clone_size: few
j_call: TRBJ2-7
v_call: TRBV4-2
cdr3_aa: CASSQEWQRRLAVSYEQYF
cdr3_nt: TGTGCCAGCAGCCAAGAGTGGCAGAGGAGACTAGCGGTATCCTACGAGCAGTACTTC

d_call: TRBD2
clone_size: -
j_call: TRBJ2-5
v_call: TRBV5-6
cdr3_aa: CASSLDLAGGETQYF
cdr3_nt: TGTGCCAGCAGCTTGGACCTAGCGGGAGGGGAGACCCAGTACTTC

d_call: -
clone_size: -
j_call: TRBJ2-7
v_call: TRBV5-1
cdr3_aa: CASSSGPGHYEQHF
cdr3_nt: TGCGCCAGCAGCTCGGGCCCCGGACACTACGAGCAGCACTTC

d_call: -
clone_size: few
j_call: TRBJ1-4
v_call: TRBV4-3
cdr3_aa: CASSQELQGEKLFF
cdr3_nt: TGCGCCAGCAGCCAAGAGTTACAAGGGGAAAAACTGTTTTTT

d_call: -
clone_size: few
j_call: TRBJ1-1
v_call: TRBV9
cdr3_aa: CASSVSGRMNTEAFF
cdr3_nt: TGTGCCAGCAGCGTAAGTGGGAGAATGAACACTGAAGCTTTCTTT

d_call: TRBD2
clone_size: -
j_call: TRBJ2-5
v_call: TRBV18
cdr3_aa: CASSPGLANWETQYF
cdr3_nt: TGTGCCAGCTCACCGGGACTAGCGAATTGGGAGACCCAGTACTTC

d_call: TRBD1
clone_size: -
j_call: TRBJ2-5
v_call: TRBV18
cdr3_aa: CASYGTAQETQYF
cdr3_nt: TGTGCCAGCTACGGGACAGCTCAAGAGACCCAGTACTTC

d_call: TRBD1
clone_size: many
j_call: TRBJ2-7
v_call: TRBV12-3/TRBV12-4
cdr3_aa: CASSSRQGSYEQYF
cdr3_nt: TGTGCCAGCAGTTCACGACAGGGTTCCTACGAGCAGTACTTC

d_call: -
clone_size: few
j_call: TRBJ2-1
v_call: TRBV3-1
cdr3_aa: CASSQASNEQFF
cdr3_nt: TGTGCCAGCAGCCAAGCTAGCAATGAGCAGTTCTTC

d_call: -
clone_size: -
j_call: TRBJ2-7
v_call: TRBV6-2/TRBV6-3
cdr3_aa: CASSYAPTLTESSYEQYF
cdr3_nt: TGTGCCAGCAGTTACGCTCCCACCTTGACGGAGAGCTCCTACGAGCAGTACTTC

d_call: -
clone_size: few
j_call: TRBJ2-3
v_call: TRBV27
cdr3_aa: CASSPGTLGDTQYF
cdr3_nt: TGTGCCAGCAGTCCCGGGACCTTGGGAGATACGCAGTATTTT

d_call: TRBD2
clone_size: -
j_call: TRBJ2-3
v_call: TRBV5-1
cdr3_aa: CASSSTGLAGGTDTQYF
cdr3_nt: TGCGCCAGCAGCTCCACAGGACTAGCGGGAGGGACAGATACGCAGTATTTT

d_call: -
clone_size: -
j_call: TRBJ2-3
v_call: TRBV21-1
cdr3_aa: CASSLRRVNTDTQYF
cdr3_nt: TGTGCCAGCAGTCTCCGGCGAGTGAACACAGATACGCAGTATTTT

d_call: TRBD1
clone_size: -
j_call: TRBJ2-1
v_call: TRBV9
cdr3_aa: CASSVAGTGGNEQFF
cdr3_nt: TGTGCCAGCAGTGTAGCCGGGACAGGGGGTAATGAGCAGTTCTTC

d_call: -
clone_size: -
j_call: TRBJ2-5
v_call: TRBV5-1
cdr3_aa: CASSLQGTSFETQYF
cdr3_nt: TGCGCCAGCAGCTTGCAGGGGACTTCGTTTGAGACCCAGTACTTC

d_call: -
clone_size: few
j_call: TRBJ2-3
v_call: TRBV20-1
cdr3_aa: CSARRTGNTDTQYF
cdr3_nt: TGCAGTGCTAGAAGGACCGGAAACACAGATACGCAGTATTTT

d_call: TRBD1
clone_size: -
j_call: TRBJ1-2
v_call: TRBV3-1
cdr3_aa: CASSQGRVAGGQGDGYTF
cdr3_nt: TGTGCCAGCAGCCAAGGTAGAGTAGCGGGCGGACAGGGGGATGGCTACACCTTC

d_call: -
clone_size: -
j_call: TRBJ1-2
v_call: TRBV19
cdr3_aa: CASSIVQAYGYTF
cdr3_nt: TGTGCCAGTAGTATAGTGCAAGCCTATGGCTACACCTTC

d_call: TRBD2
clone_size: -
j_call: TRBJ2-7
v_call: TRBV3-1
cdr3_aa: CASSQASGRGTEQYF
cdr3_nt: TGTGCCAGCAGCCAGGCTAGCGGGAGGGGTACGGAGCAGTACTTC

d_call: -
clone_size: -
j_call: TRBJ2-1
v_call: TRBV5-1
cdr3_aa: CASSLDWSYNEQFF
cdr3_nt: TGCGCCAGCAGCTTGGATTGGTCCTACAATGAGCAGTTCTTC

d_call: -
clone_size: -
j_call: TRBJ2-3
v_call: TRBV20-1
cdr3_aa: CSAWAGIADTQYF
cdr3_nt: TGCAGTGCCTGGGCTGGCATCGCAGATACGCAGTATTTT

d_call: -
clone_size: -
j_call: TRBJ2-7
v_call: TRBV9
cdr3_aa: CASSPRLGGLGEQYF
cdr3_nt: TGTGCCAGCAGCCCAAGACTAGGGGGCCTCGGCGAGCAGTACTTC

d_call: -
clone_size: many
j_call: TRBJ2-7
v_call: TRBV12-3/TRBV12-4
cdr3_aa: CASSFNPNEQYF
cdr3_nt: TGTGCCAGCAGTTTTAATCCGAACGAGCAGTACTTC

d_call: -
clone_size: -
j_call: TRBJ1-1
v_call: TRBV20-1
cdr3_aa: CSAPKRMNTEAFF
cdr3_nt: TGCAGTGCCCCGAAGAGAATGAACACTGAAGCTTTCTTT

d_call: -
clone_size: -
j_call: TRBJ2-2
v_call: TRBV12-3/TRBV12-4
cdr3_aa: CASSLRGRANTGELFF
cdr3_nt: TGTGCCAGCAGTTTAAGGGGGAGGGCGAACACCGGGGAGCTGTTTTTT

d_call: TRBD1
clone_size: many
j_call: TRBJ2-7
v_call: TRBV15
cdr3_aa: CATSRDMTGGSYEQYF
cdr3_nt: TGTGCCACCAGCAGAGATATGACAGGGGGCTCCTACGAGCAGTACTTC

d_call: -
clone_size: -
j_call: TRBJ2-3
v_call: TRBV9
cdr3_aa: CASSVAASGAGPKDTQYF
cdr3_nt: TGTGCCAGCAGCGTAGCGGCCTCGGGGGCAGGTCCTAAGGATACGCAGTATTTT

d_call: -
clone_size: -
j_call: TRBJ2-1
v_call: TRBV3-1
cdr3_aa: CASSQEHGNEQFF
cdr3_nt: TGTGCCAGCAGCCAAGAACACGGCAATGAGCAGTTCTTC

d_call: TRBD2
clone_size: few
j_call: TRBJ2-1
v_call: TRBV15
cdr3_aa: CATSRSGTSYEQFF
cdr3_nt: TGTGCCACCAGCAGATCCGGGACTAGCTATGAGCAGTTCTTC

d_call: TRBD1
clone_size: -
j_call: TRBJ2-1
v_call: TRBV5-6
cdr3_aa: CASSLYGTGSYNEQFF
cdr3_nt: TGTGCCAGCAGCTTGTATGGGACAGGCTCCTACAATGAGCAGTTCTTC

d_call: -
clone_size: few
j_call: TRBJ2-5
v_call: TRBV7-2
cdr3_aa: CASGYQETQYF
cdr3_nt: TGTGCCAGCGGCTACCAAGAGACCCAGTACTTC